This T cell receptor (beta chain) was recorded in a study of T cell responses to AZD1222 COVID-19 vaccine. In this sample, this clone turned up once. Method: immunoSEQ multiplex PCR; TCRdb's copy keeps in-frame clones and lacks some. Seen here are roughly 200,000 clones, roughly 94% observed once, and the top ten hold around 1.7%. There are 15 residues in the CDR3. In germline, CDR1 is GTSNPN, CDR2 SVGIG (reference sequence). V was cut by 8 bases and J by 8 bases, with 24 bases left in between. The sequence derives from an adult who received the MenACWY meningococcal vaccine as a control. The chain is built from TRBV30 and TRBJ2-2; D is possibly TRBD1 (5 bases). The sample was peripheral blood, taken 28 days after the second dose of the MenACWY control vaccine. CDR3: CAACEAGRIVGELFF. Written as DNA, the CDR3 is TGTGCCGCATGCGAGGCAGGGCGGATTGTGGGGGAGCTGTTTTTT.